One T cell receptor (beta chain) is described in this entry. What it binds is not known. This entry comes from a study of cytomegalovirus exposure and HLA in healthy donors. Overall study: Around 190 million T cells yielded roughly 120 million unique TCR beta sequences, as an earlier analysis found. Study-level points and caveats: Reportedly, TCR beta sequences accurately predicted HLA-A and HLA-B alleles in most subjects. The study labeled 164 TCR beta chains cytomegalovirus-associated. It was taken for granted in presence/absence analyses that sequencing depth across donors was roughly uniform.

PCR involved 60 Vbeta and 13 Jbeta primers. Clones were read by immunoSEQ multiplex PCR, and TCRdb kept only the in-frame ones, dropping some. The sample includes about 130,000 clones, 75% to 90% seen only once; the top ten take less than 7%. This CDR3 region has 16 residues. Germline-derived CDR1 and CDR2 are SGDLS and YYNGEE. The V gene end was trimmed by 4 bases and the J gene end by 4 bases; junction bases not matched to a gene: 6. The V call is TRBV9, the J call TRBJ2-5, with TRBD2 matching 14 bases. This receptor was taken from a woman aged 25-40 years in good health and CMV-seropositive. The sequencing sample was made of PBMCs. CDR3 amino acids: CASSPGTSGGAETQYF. The CDR3 bases are TGTGCCAGCAGCCCCGGGACTAGCGGGGGTGCAGAGACCCAGTACTTC.